The present entry profiles one TCR beta chain with its context. Its antigen is not identified. Collection of blood occurred at baseline, at cycle 4 day 1, and at cycle 7 day 1. The entry originates in a study of OX40 agonist ivuxolimab in advanced cancers. Study-level information: Of the participants, 40% had some prior anti-PD-1, anti-PD-L1 or anti-CTLA-4 therapy, which was allowed. Three patients got partial responses; one had hepatocellular carcinoma and two had cutaneous melanoma. The study, taken as a whole, reports: At 0.1-3.0 mg/kg, partial responders had clonal expansion among the lowest observed.

Sequencing used immunoSEQ multiplex PCR; TCRdb keeps in-frame clones, though not all of them. The data contain roughly 80,000 clones, 85% to 95% of them singletons. J lost 3 bases, V lost 7 bases, and 11 bases had no gene match. Germline V gives CDR1 MRHNA, CDR2 SNTAGT. This CDR3 contains 16 residues. The genes are TRBV6-4 and TRBJ1-4, with TRBD1 identical over 7 bases. This receptor was taken from an adult with an advanced solid tumor such as melanoma, head and neck, liver or kidney cancer. The material sequenced was CD4+ or CD8+ T cells sorted from blood, taken in a trial of the OX40 agonist ivuxolimab. CDR3 in amino acids: CASIHRGGGPNEKLFF. CDR3 coding DNA: TGTGCCAGCATTCATCGGGGAGGGGGCCCTAATGAAAAACTGTTTTTT.